This T cell receptor beta chain was sequenced during a study of beta chain features in type 1 diabetes (dated by TCRdb to 2016 to 2019). A note on the overall study: No differences in mean age, gender distribution, total cell number or subset yield were found between patients and healthy donors. A total of roughly 110 million sorted cells were examined across all samples, and the number of cells per subset was strongly correlated with RNA yield. In the study, TCRB repertoires of sorted circulating CD4+ T cell subsets from recently diagnosed type 1 diabetes patients were compared with those of matched healthy donors. Whereas all 28 donors provided naive and central memory subsets, regulatory and stem cell-like memory subsets were isolated from just 8 patients and about 8 healthy donors.

In its sample, this clone was seen a few times. Its antigen remains undetermined. Nothing much larger sits one base from this clone, and base qualities are not available. Findings and caveats that apply to the study as a whole: In all four CD4+ subsets, TCRB CDR3 length was moderately but significantly shorter in type 1 diabetes patients. PCR might favor shorter templates, but patient and control samples were amplified and corrected together, so any skew would affect both groups equally. Naive, central memory and regulatory TCRB repertoires appeared more similar among patients than among healthy donors. At VDJ recombination sites, type 1 diabetes patients had fewer insertions and more deleted nucleotides, which implies abnormalities in thymic rearrangement. Because cDNA was sequenced instead of genomic DNA, activated cells with high expression could be over-represented, although the groups did not differ in activation or CD3 levels. Because small numbers of individuals were included in the HLA sub-analyses, any influence of HLA type on TCRB rearrangement was left unresolved.

A single peripheral blood draw of 90 to 150 mL on average was collected from each donor into heparinised tubes. A BD FACSAria II and a panel including CD45RO, CCR7, CD25, CD127, CD95 and CD27 were used to sort naive, central memory, regulatory and stem cell-like memory CD4+ T cells. Purity was above 98% for every sorted population. PBMCs were separated immediately by Lymphoprep density gradient centrifugation and were stained directly, without being cultured. Samples were stained and sorted in pairs, with one healthy donor and one patient per experiment, so that batch effects were minimized. The entire amount of isolated RNA was reverse transcribed using the High Capacity cDNA Reverse Transcription Kit, so the sequenced TCRB transcripts were expressed ones. Naive, central memory and regulatory T cell samples underwent deep immunoSEQ sequencing, averaging about 3.3 million total reads per sample. Sorted cells were lysed in RLT buffer and RNA was extracted with DNase-treated RNeasy Micro or Mini kits, depending on cell number. To prevent cross-contamination, each cell subset was processed individually, whereas patient and healthy donor samples were processed jointly. The immunoSEQ multiplex PCR was used to amplify TCRB sequences from cDNA, yielding 87-bp fragments that span the CDR3 region. Amplicons were sequenced on the Illumina HiSeq platform. Under the source paper's analysis protocol: Synthetic template baselines were used to correct PCR bias computationally, reads within Hamming distance 2 were collapsed together, and singletons that could not be merged were discarded. Reads were aligned against IMGT so that V, D and J genes, CDR3 length and insertions or deletions at six rearrangement sites could be assigned. Within each subset, clonotype counts were normalized to sorted cell number, after which true diversity and Gini coefficients were computed with the tcR R package. The overlap coefficient, calculated on TCRB nucleotide sequences, was used to measure repertoire sharing. As a proxy for the pre-selection repertoire, out-of-frame TCRB sequences from naive cells were analyzed. TCRdb limited this immuneACCESS table to in-frame rearrangements with V and J called. A share of clones is missing; checked studies link under half to unresolved V genes, and the rest is unexplained. V and J calls and clone size are given by that table; D and trimming were obtained from the DNA. The sample yields 620,000 or so clones; roughly a sixth were counted once. Jointly, the top ten make up about 0.087% of the sample.

From the germline V gene, CDR1 is LGHNA and CDR2 is YSLEER. The CDR3 covers 15 residues, taking in both the cysteine and the phenylalanine. Just CDR3 DNA is preserved here, 45 bases in frame from base 1. Between the V and J ends, shortened by 0 bases and 7 bases respectively, the junction contains 13 bases. This TCR derives from a man younger than 30 in good health. Rearrangement joined TRBV4-3 to TRBJ1-5; the best D guess is TRBD1, with 6 bases matching. The sample consisted of naive CD4+ T cells from blood. What this sample's cell subset or site label stands for: true naive CD4+ T cells. The CDR3 region has the sequence CASSQDMRGRQPQHF. In nucleotides, the sequence is TGCGCCAGCAGCCAAGATATGAGGGGGAGGCAGCCCCAGCATTTT.